The clone carrying this T cell receptor (beta chain) occurred many times. This sample is drawn from a study of T cells after yellow fever vaccination. Study details: Markers CD3, CD45RA, CCR7 and CD95 served to sort the EM, EMRA, CM and Tscm memory subsets. SMART-Seq v4 Ultra Low Input handled preparation of low-cell-number fractions. Study observations and caveats: Almost all vaccine-responding clonotypes were not detected in the sorted memory subsets at the day 0 time point.

The study made its TCR cDNA through 5'RACE template switching. That step introduced a universal primer site along with UMIs. TCRdb re-derived calls from the 5' RACE reads in MiXCR, one entry per CDR3 protein. The table lists 50,000 to 60,000 distinct CDR3 sequences, 5.5% to 6% of them singletons. CDR1 is SGHAT, CDR2 FQNNGV, per germline. Trimming pared 7 bases from V and 6 bases from J, leaving 22 bases between. This CDR3 contains 16 residues. The sequence derives from a man between 18 and 35 years old who received the YFV17D yellow fever vaccine. This rearrangement joins TRBV11-2 to TRBJ2-1; D possibly uses TRBD1 or TRBD2 (7 bases each). The sample was PBMCs, either bulk or a sorted T-cell subset (CD4+, CD8+, memory, or dextramer-sorted; not recorded which), taken on the day of the yellow fever booster vaccination. This CDR3 reads CASTAGGGVSGNEQFF. The CDR3 bases are TGTGCCAGCACCGCAGGGGGGGGGGTCTCCGGCAATGAGCAGTTCTTC.